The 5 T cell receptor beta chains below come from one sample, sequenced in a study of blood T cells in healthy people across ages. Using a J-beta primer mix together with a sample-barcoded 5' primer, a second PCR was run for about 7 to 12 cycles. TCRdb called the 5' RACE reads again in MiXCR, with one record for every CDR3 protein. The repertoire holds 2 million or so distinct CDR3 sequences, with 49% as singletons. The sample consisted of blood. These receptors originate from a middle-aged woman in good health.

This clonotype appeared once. CDR3 coding DNA: TGTGCCAGCAGCTCATTAACTTGGCCGGGACAGGGGATTGGGGCGCAAGAGACCCAGTACTTC. Translated: CASSSLTWPGQGIGAQETQYF. This chain links TRBV27 with TRBJ2-5; 10 nucleotides match TRBD1. V lost 6 bases and J lost 2; bases outside the gene matches: 24. Germline CDR1 reads MNHEY; CDR2 reads SMNVEV (reference sequence). This CDR3 region has 21 residues.

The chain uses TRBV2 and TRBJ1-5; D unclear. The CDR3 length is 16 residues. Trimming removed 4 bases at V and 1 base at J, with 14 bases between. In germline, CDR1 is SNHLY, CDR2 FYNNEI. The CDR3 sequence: CASSGQIQISNQPQHF. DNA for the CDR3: TGTGCCAGCAGTGGCCAGATACAGATAAGCAATCAGCCCCAGCATTTT. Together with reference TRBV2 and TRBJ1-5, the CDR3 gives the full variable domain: EPEVTQTPSHQVTQMGQEVILRCVPISNHLYFYWYRQILGQKVEFLVSFYNNEISEKSEIFDDQFSVERPDGSNFTLKIRSTKLEDSAMYFCASSGQIQISNQPQHFGDGTRLSIL.

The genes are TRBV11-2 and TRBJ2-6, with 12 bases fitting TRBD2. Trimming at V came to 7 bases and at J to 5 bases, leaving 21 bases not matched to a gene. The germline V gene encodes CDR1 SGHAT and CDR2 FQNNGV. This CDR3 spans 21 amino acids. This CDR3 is CASNSELASGGGIWRANVLTF. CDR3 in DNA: TGTGCCAGCAACTCTGAGCTGGCTAGCGGGGGGGGCATTTGGAGGGCCAACGTCCTGACTTTC.

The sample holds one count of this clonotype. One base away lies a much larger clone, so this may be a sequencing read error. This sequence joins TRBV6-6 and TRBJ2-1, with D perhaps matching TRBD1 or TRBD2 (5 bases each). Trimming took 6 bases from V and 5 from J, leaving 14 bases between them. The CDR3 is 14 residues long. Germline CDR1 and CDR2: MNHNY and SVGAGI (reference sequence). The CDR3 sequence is CASRGVLGDNEQFF. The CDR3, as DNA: TGTGCCAGCAGGGGGGTTTTAGGGGACAATGAGCAGTTCTTC.

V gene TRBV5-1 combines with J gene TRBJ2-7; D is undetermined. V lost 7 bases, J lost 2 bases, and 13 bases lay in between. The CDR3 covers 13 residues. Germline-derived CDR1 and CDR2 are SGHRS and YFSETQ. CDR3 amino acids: CASARTETYEQYF. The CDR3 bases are TGCGCCAGCGCCCGGACGGAAACCTACGAGCAGTACTTC.